This T cell receptor beta chain was sequenced for a study of blood T cell repertoires in COVID-19. Across the study: Samples of COVID-19 (acute and convalescent) were obtained from the United States, Italy and Spain. Sources were T cells, B-cell-depleted T cells, or PBMCs; the material itself was cDNA or gDNA.

V lost 2 bases, J lost 7 bases, and 4 bases stayed unmatched. The CDR3 runs 14 residues. The germline CDR1 and CDR2 sequences are MDHEN and SYDVKM. Authors' methods: Amplified reference gene primers provided the basis for estimating nucleated cell counts. Assay: immunoSEQ multiplex PCR; the TCRdb copy retains only in-frame clones and omits some. That table supplies the V and J calls and clone size; D and trimming were determined from the DNA. The profile covers fewer than 150,000 clones, with approximately 86% appearing a single time and under 6.5% taken by the ten largest. Sample: peripheral blood. The chain links TRBV28 to TRBJ1-5; 8 bases are a match to TRBD1. The clonotype was recovered from a human donor in a cohort sampled during active COVID-19. The CDR3 DNA is TGTGCCAGCAGTTTAGCGACAGGGGCCCAGCCCCAGCATTTT. Its translation is CASSLATGAQPQHF. Variable domain in full (rest from reference TRBV28 and TRBJ1-5): DVKVTQSSRYLVKRTGEKVFLECVQDMDHENMFWYRQDPGLGLRLIYFSYDVKMKEKGDIPEGYSVSREKKERFSLILESASTNQTSMYLCASSLATGAQPQHFGDGTRLSIL.